The entry below describes one T cell receptor (beta chain). What it binds is not known. The sample belongs to a study of Ad26.COV2.S vaccination and SARS-CoV-2 variants. On the study more broadly: Ad26.COV2.S arm of COV1001 included the donor.

Study outcomes and limitations: Total responses of T cells may have been underestimated by the analyses of TCR breadth and depth.

Profiling relied on immunoSEQ multiplex PCR, and the TCRdb table lists in-frame clones only, not all of them. There are around 450,000 clones in the sample; roughly nine tenths occur only once, and just over 2.5% lies in the top ten. Germline assignment: CDR1 SGHKS and CDR2 YYEKEE (reference sequence). V gave up 0 bases and J gave up 10 bases, with 11 bases separating them. The CDR3 totals 14 residues. Treatment described: approximately 18 received Ad26.COV2.S at low or high dose, single or two shots; 5 received placebo; per-sample allocation not given. Day 63 following the first vaccine or placebo injection was when the samples were taken. Vaccination used an Ad26 vector expressing Wuhan-strain SARS-CoV-2 spike.

Material: peripheral blood, obtained in a trial of Ad26.COV2.S vaccine versus placebo. V and J are TRBV5-5 and TRBJ1-6; possibly TRBD1 for D (5 bases). The TCR sequence derives from a person between 18 and 65 years old who received the Ad26.COV2.S COVID-19 vaccine or a placebo. This CDR3 is CASSLAGRDSPLHF. The DNA of the CDR3 is TGTGCCAGCAGCTTGGCAGGACGGGACTCACCCCTCCACTTT. The full variable domain, completed using reference TRBV5-5 and TRBJ1-6, is DAGVTQSPTHLIKTRGQQVTLRCSPISGHKSVSWYQQVLGQGPQFIFQYYEKEERGRGNFPDRFSARQFPNYSSELNVNALLLGDSALYLCASSLAGRDSPLHFGNGTRLTVT.